This T cell receptor beta chain was captured in a study of blood T cells in healthy people across ages. Study-wide points: Strongly correlated with naive T cell percentage was TCR beta diversity. Higher diversity, along with more naive CD4+ cells, distinguished long-lived donors from aged donors.

A second PCR of 7 to 11 cycles used a sample-barcoded 5' primer and a J-beta primer mix. One entry per CDR3 protein results from TCRdb running MiXCR on the 5' RACE reads. The table includes about 1.6 million distinct CDR3 sequences, 34% detected once. In regard to this clonotype: Its antigen is currently unknown.

V was pared by 8 bases and J by 0 bases, with 13 bases between. The CDR3 sequence is 14 residues long. From germline, CDR1 is MNHEY and CDR2 SVGEGT. The chain combines TRBV6-2 or TRBV6-3 with TRBJ1-1; no definite D call. The receptor was derived from a woman under 40 in good health. The sample consisted of blood. Written as DNA, the CDR3 is TGTGCCAGCGTTCCAGGACTATTGAACACTGAAGCTTTCTTT. Protein product: CASVPGLLNTEAFF.